Listed here are 6 T cell receptor beta chains from one sample, sequenced in a study of immune evolution from preneoplasia to lung adenocarcinoma (dated by TCRdb to the early 2020s). The library came from the immunoSEQ multiplex PCR assay. Held by TCRdb, this immuneACCESS table contains in-frame sequences only and omits some clones. Under half of the omission traces to an unresolved V gene where checked; the cause of the rest is unknown. This sample holds about 6,300 clones; around 80% were observed only once. The biggest ten clones account for roughly 8% of the sample. Specimen: FFPE minimally invasive lung adenocarcinoma tissue. The intended sense of this specimen's cell subset or site label: micro-invasive lung adenocarcinoma (MIA). The receptors shown here come from a person aged 55-85 years with lung adenocarcinoma.

This chain uses TRBV7-2 with TRBJ2-1; D gene ambiguous. Germline V gene lookup returns CDR1 SGHTA and CDR2 FQGNSA. The CDR3 has 13 residues. The V gene lost 1 base and the J gene lost 9 bases, with 10 bases spanning the gap. CDR3 sequence: CASSLVTLGEQFF. The CDR3 coding sequence is TGTGCCAGCAGCTTAGTCACCCTCGGTGAGCAGTTCTTC.

The chain is built from TRBV10-1 and TRBJ2-1; no clear D gene. V was clipped by 6 bases and J by 5 bases, with 17 bases between them. The germline CDR1 and CDR2 sequences are WNHNN and SYGVQD (reference sequence). The CDR3 has 15 residues. The CDR3 DNA reads as TGCGCCAGCAGACGTAAGCCCCGGTGGGACAATGAGCAGTTCTTC. Translation: CASRRKPRWDNEQFF.

The CDR3 nucleotides are TGTGCCAGCAGTTACAGCGTAAACTCCTACGAGCAGTACTTC. Translated: CASSYSVNSYEQYF. The gene calls are TRBV27 and TRBJ2-7, with D uncertain. CDR1 and CDR2 (germline): MNHEY, SMNVEV (reference sequence). The CDR3 sequence is 14 residues long. With 4 bases removed from V and 0 bases from J, the gap between germline ends came to 10 bases.

The V and J genes are TRBV7-2 and TRBJ2-5; 8 nucleotides line up with TRBD1. The end of the DNA fits TRBJ2-7 better, so the J call may be wrong. Germline CDR1 is SGHTA and CDR2 is FQGNSA. CDR3 size: 15 residues. The CDR3, as DNA: TGTGCCAGCAGCCAGGGGCCCCAGGGGGCGCGCGAGCAGTACTTC. This encodes CASSQGPQGAREQYF.

This clone was observed a few times. V gene TRBV7-6 combines with J gene TRBJ1-4; no firm D call. CDR3 size: 15 residues. The germline V and J ends were trimmed by 6 bases and 0 bases, with 11 bases remaining between them. In germline, CDR1 is SGHVS, CDR2 FNYEAQ. The CDR3, as DNA: TGTGCCAGCAGTCAAACACCCACAACTAATGAAAAACTGTTTTTT. Encoded protein: CASSQTPTTNEKLFF.

V usage is TRBV5-1 and J usage is TRBJ2-3, with D tentatively TRBD2 (6 bases). V dropped 0 bases and J dropped 3 bases, with 11 bases sitting between them. CDR1 and CDR2 (germline): SGHRS, YFSETQ. This CDR3 has 15 amino acids. The CDR3 DNA follows: TGCGCCAGCAGCTTGGGCGGGGAACATACAGATACGCAGTATTTT. It codes for CASSLGGEHTDTQYF.